This passage covers 14 T cell receptor beta chains from one sample sequenced in a study of T cell repertoires in cytomegalovirus infection. No antigen has been assigned to these receptors. Each CDR3 protein is one row after TCRdb ran MiXCR on the reads. The sample shows roughly 800,000 distinct CDR3 sequences, just under 30% of them seen only once. The specimen was cultured CD8+ T cells from PBMCs, collected from culture after CMV antigen stimulation. These receptors were taken from a human donor in good health (CMV status not recorded). Some clones in this sample may be carry-over from other donors' samples.

The chain employs TRBV28 and TRBJ2-5, with TRBD1 identical over 8 bases. This CDR3 contains 14 residues. The V and J ends lost 4 bases and 1 base, in that order; junction bases with no gene match: 2. Germline V gene data show CDR1 as MDHEN and CDR2 as SYDVKM. The CDR3 DNA follows: TGTGCCAGCAGTTATGACAGGGGCCAAGAGACCCAGTACTTC. Its protein product is CASSYDRGQETQYF.

About this clonotype itself: At one end, the junction sequence differs from germline, possibly due to a read error. V and J are TRBV7-2 and TRBJ2-3; D may be TRBD2 (7 bases). This CDR3 is built from 15 residues. Germline lookup yields CDR1 SGHTA and CDR2 FQGNSA. The CDR3 DNA reads TGTGCCAGCAGCTTAAACGGCGGGGGCACACATACGCAGTATTTT. It specifies CASSLNGGGTHTQYF.

In its sample, this clonotype was seen a few times. V usage is TRBV20-1 and J usage is TRBJ1-1; D uncertain. Trimming left V 5 bases short and J 4 bases short, with 14 bases between. This CDR3 comprises 13 residues. Germline assignment: CDR1 DFQATT and CDR2 SNEGSKA (reference sequence). CDR3 nucleotides: TGCAGTGCTCGTGGAAGGGAGCTCACTGAAGCTTTCTTT. This gives the protein CSARGRELTEAFF.

This clonotype appeared a few times. This chain joins TRBV6-5 and TRBJ2-2; D is unresolved. Germline V gene sequence: CDR1 MNHEY, CDR2 SVGAGI. The CDR3 spans 16 residues. V dropped 0 bases and J dropped 4 bases, with 12 bases sitting between them. The CDR3 region has the DNA TGTGCCAGCAGTTACTCCGCTACTCCGGGCACCGGGGAGCTGTTTTTT. Its translation is CASSYSATPGTGELFF.

The V gene is TRBV15, the J gene TRBJ2-7; D unclear. Trimming pared 4 bases from V and 6 bases from J, leaving 16 bases between. The CDR3 is 14 residues long. The germline CDR1 and CDR2 sequences are LNHNV and YYDKDF (reference sequence). The DNA of the CDR3 is TGTGCCACCAGCAAGTCAAGTCTCATCACCGAGCAGTACGTC. Translated: CATSKSSLITEQYV.

A few counts support this clonotype. The chain recombines TRBV15 with TRBJ2-5, with TRBD1 matching 7 bases. Germline CDR1 and CDR2: LNHNV and YYDKDF (reference sequence). With 0 bases clipped from V and 4 bases from J, the junction kept 8 bases outside the gene matches. This CDR3 spans 16 amino acids. Here the CDR3 DNA reads TGTGCCACCAGCAGAGATCGGGCAGGGGGATTAGAGACCCAGTACTTC. Its protein product is CATSRDRAGGLETQYF.

There are many counts of this clonotype. The V gene is TRBV7-6, the J gene TRBJ2-7, with TRBD1 identical over 7 bases. V lost 5 bases to trimming and J lost 0 bases; unmatched junction nucleotides: 7. Looked up from germline, CDR1 is SGHVS and CDR2 is FNYEAQ. This CDR3 spans 15 amino acids. The CDR3 is CASSDRDRSSYEQYF. In DNA form, the CDR3 reads TGTGCCAGCAGCGACCGGGACAGAAGCTCCTACGAGCAGTACTTC. Filled out from reference TRBV7-6 and TRBJ2-7, the complete variable domain reads GAGVSQSPRYKVTKRGQDVALRCDPISGHVSLYWYRQALGQGPEFLTYFNYEAQQDKSGLPNDRFSAERPEGSISTLTIQRTEQRDSAMYRCASSDRDRSSYEQYFGPGTRLTVT.

The rearrangement links TRBV10-2 to TRBJ1-1; no definite D call. This CDR3 has 13 residues. V was cut by 2 bases and J by 10 bases, with 14 bases left in between. In germline, CDR1 is WSHSY, CDR2 SAAADI. The CDR3 loop is CASSEGIGRAAFF. The CDR3 DNA reads as TGCGCCAGCAGTGAGGGTATTGGACGGGCAGCTTTCTTT.

This chain joins TRBV19 and TRBJ1-1, with D maybe TRBD1 (6 bases). The V gene lost 6 bases and the J gene lost 0 bases, with 11 bases spanning the gap. This CDR3 is built from 14 residues. The germline gives CDR1 LNHDA, CDR2 SQIVND (reference sequence). Here the CDR3 DNA reads TGTGCCAGTAGCCGGGACAACCTGAACACTGAAGCTTTCTTT. Translating it yields CASSRDNLNTEAFF.

Turning to this clonotype: This may stem from a read error, because a much larger clone lies one nucleotide away. The chain is built from TRBV7-2 and TRBJ2-3; D may be TRBD1 or TRBD2 (5 bases each). The CDR3 is 16 residues long. Germline CDR1 and CDR2: SGHTA and FQGNSA. Here the CDR3 reads CASRPRGPGVGDTQNF. CDR3 in DNA: TGTGCCAGCAGACCGAGGGGACCTGGGGTTGGAGATACGCAGAATTTT.

This chain connects TRBV5-4 to TRBJ1-6; 9 bases line up with TRBD1. CDR3 size: 17 residues. The trim removed 5 bases at V and 10 bases at J, leaving 16 bases unmatched. Germline V CDR1 and CDR2: SGHNT, YYREEE (reference sequence). As DNA, the CDR3 is TGTGCCAGCAGTCCGGGACAGGGTGTGCTGTTTGGATCACCCCTCCACTTT. Translated, it gives CASSPGQGVLFGSPLHF.

This clonotype was detected only a few times. This chain joins TRBV4-3 and TRBJ2-3; 8 nucleotides align to TRBD1. The V gene's germline CDR1 is LGHNA and CDR2 YSLEER. The CDR3 extends over 15 amino acids. J was trimmed by 5 bases and V by 3 bases; bases with no gene match: 7. CDR3 coding DNA: TGCGCCAGCAGCCAGAAGGACAGGGCGGGAGATACGCAGTATTTT. Translating it yields CASSQKDRAGDTQYF.

The chain combines TRBV7-9 with TRBJ1-6; D unresolved. The germline V gene encodes CDR1 SEHNR and CDR2 FQNEAQ (reference sequence). CDR3 length: 14 residues. V was trimmed by 5 bases and J by 7 bases, leaving 12 bases between them. The CDR3 coding sequence is TGTGCCAGCAGCCCCCAAAGAGGGAATTCACCCCTCCACTTT. Residues: CASSPQRGNSPLHF.

This clonotype was recorded a few times. The J gene is TRBJ1-1, the V gene TRBV27; no clear D gene. The germline gives CDR1 MNHEY, CDR2 SMNVEV (reference sequence). V shed 4 bases and J shed 4 bases, with 13 bases lying between them. The CDR3 covers 14 residues. This CDR3 is CASSSSNVGTEAFF. CDR3 sequence (DNA): TGTGCCAGCAGTTCTTCTAACGTGGGCACTGAAGCTTTCTTT.